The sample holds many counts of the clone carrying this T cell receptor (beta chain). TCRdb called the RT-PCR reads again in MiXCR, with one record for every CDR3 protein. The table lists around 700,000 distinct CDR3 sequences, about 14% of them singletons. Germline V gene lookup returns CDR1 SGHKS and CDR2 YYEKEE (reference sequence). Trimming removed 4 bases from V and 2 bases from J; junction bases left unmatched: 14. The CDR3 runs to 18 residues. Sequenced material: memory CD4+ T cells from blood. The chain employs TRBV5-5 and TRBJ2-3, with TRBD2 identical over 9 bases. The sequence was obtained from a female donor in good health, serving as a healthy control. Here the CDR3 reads CASSPERGLAGSTDTQYF. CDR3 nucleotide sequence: TGTGCCAGCAGCCCGGAACGGGGTCTAGCGGGATCCACAGATACGCAGTATTTT.